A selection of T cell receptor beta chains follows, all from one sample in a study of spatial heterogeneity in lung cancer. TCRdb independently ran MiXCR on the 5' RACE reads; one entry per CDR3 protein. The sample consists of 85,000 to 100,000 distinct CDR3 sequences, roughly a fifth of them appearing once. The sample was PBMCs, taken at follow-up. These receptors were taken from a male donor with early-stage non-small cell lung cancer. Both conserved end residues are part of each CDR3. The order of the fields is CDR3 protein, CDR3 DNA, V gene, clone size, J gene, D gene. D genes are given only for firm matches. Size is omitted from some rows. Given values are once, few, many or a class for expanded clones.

cdr3_aa: CASSPEGAKNIQYF
cdr3_nt: TGTGCCAGCAGTCCCGAAGGGGCCAAAAACATTCAGTACTTC
v_call: TRBV6-5
clone_size: -
j_call: TRBJ2-4
d_call: -

cdr3_aa: CSVSQGGMNTEAFF
cdr3_nt: TGCAGCGTATCACAGGGGGGTATGAACACTGAAGCTTTCTTT
v_call: TRBV29-1
clone_size: few
j_call: TRBJ1-1
d_call: TRBD1

cdr3_aa: CASLSGELFF
cdr3_nt: TGTGCCAGTCTTTCCGGGGAGCTGTTTTTT
v_call: TRBV2
clone_size: few
j_call: TRBJ2-2
d_call: -

cdr3_aa: CATEGLAGGNEQFF
cdr3_nt: TGTGCCACTGAGGGCCTAGCGGGAGGCAATGAGCAGTTCTTC
v_call: TRBV19
clone_size: -
j_call: TRBJ2-1
d_call: TRBD2

cdr3_aa: CASSSGSGTSTDTQYF
cdr3_nt: TGTGCCAGCAGTTCTGGGTCTGGTACTAGCACAGATACGCAGTATTTT
v_call: TRBV12-3/TRBV12-4
clone_size: many
j_call: TRBJ2-3
d_call: -

cdr3_aa: CSAPRPGTSGELFF
cdr3_nt: TGCAGTGCTCCCCGACCCGGCACTTCCGGGGAGCTGTTTTTT
v_call: TRBV20-1
clone_size: few
j_call: TRBJ2-2
d_call: -

cdr3_aa: CASSPTGDAKNIQYF
cdr3_nt: TGCGCCAGCAGCCCCACCGGAGATGCCAAAAACATTCAGTACTTC
v_call: TRBV4-3
clone_size: many
j_call: TRBJ2-4
d_call: -

cdr3_aa: CASSQDEGAPETQYF
cdr3_nt: TGCGCCAGCAGCCAAGATGAGGGGGCGCCGGAGACCCAGTACTTC
v_call: TRBV4-1
clone_size: many
j_call: TRBJ2-5
d_call: TRBD1

cdr3_aa: CASSTNGGRDYGYTF
cdr3_nt: TGTGCCAGTAGTACCAACGGGGGGAGAGACTATGGCTACACCTTC
v_call: TRBV19
clone_size: -
j_call: TRBJ1-2
d_call: -

cdr3_aa: CSARTSGGVFYNEQFF
cdr3_nt: TGCAGTGCCAGGACTAGCGGGGGGGTATTCTACAATGAGCAGTTCTTC
v_call: TRBV20-1
clone_size: medium-sized
j_call: TRBJ2-1
d_call: TRBD2

cdr3_aa: CASSPSGLAGETQYF
cdr3_nt: TGTGCCAGTAGTCCTTCGGGACTAGCGGGGGAGACCCAGTACTTC
v_call: TRBV19
clone_size: -
j_call: TRBJ2-5
d_call: TRBD2

cdr3_aa: CASTMGQNNQPQHF
cdr3_nt: TGTGCCAGCACCATGGGACAGAACAATCAGCCCCAGCATTTT
v_call: TRBV12-3/TRBV12-4
clone_size: -
j_call: TRBJ1-5
d_call: TRBD1

cdr3_aa: CAWKVRAEAFF
cdr3_nt: TGTGCCTGGAAGGTGAGGGCTGAAGCTTTCTTT
v_call: TRBV30
clone_size: many
j_call: TRBJ1-1
d_call: -